This is a list of T cell receptor beta chains from one sample in a study of early T cells in non-severe SARS-CoV-2 infection. TCRdb itself ran the 5' RACE reads through MiXCR, one entry per CDR3 protein. The sample lists nearly 90,000 distinct CDR3 sequences, over 13% occurring once. What was sequenced was whole blood. The receptors were sampled from an adult who was a healthcare worker with PCR-confirmed SARS-CoV-2 infection or an uninfected control (not recorded which). CDR3s include the opening cysteine and the closing phenylalanine or tryptophan. The order of the fields is V gene, J gene, D gene, clone size, CDR3 protein, CDR3 DNA. The D gene is left open where the match is weak. Clone size is not always given. Where it is, it says once, few, many or a class for expanded clones.

V gene: TRBV6-2/TRBV6-3
J gene: TRBJ2-7
D gene: .
clone size: .
CDR3 protein: CASSSPGTRRGREQYF
CDR3 DNA: TGTGCCAGCAGTTCCCCCGGGACCCGACGTGGTCGCGAGCAGTACTTC

V gene: TRBV6-1
J gene: TRBJ1-6
D gene: .
clone size: .
CDR3 protein: CASSAEDSYNSPLHF
CDR3 DNA: TGTGCCAGCAGTGCTGAGGACAGCTATAATTCACCCCTCCACTTT

V gene: TRBV11-2
J gene: TRBJ2-1
D gene: .
clone size: many
CDR3 protein: CASSLRADYNEQFF
CDR3 DNA: TGTGCCAGCAGCCTCCGGGCAGATTACAATGAGCAGTTCTTC

V gene: TRBV20-1
J gene: TRBJ2-3
D gene: .
clone size: .
CDR3 protein: CSAKGGSRGRTDTQYF
CDR3 DNA: TGCAGTGCTAAAGGGGGTAGCAGAGGTCGAACAGATACGCAGTATTTT

V gene: TRBV7-2
J gene: TRBJ1-3
D gene: .
clone size: few
CDR3 protein: CASSFALGLSSGNTIYF
CDR3 DNA: TGTGCCAGCAGCTTCGCCCTTGGTCTGAGCTCTGGAAACACCATATATTTT

V gene: TRBV6-1
J gene: TRBJ1-1
D gene: .
clone size: .
CDR3 protein: CASSEGSTAEAFF
CDR3 DNA: TGTGCCAGCAGTGAAGGCTCTACGGCTGAAGCTTTCTTT

V gene: TRBV7-9
J gene: TRBJ2-7
D gene: .
clone size: few
CDR3 protein: CASSPSEAYEQYF
CDR3 DNA: TGTGCCAGCAGCCCCTCCGAAGCCTACGAGCAGTACTTC

V gene: TRBV24-1
J gene: TRBJ2-1
D gene: .
clone size: few
CDR3 protein: CATSDGNEQFF
CDR3 DNA: TGTGCCACCAGTGACGGTAATGAGCAGTTCTTC

V gene: TRBV12-5
J gene: TRBJ1-1
D gene: TRBD1
clone size: few
CDR3 protein: CASDHSPANRGAFF
CDR3 DNA: TGTGCTAGTGATCACAGCCCAGCGAACAGGGGAGCTTTCTTT

V gene: TRBV10-3
J gene: TRBJ2-7
D gene: .
clone size: few
CDR3 protein: CAISESTSEQYF
CDR3 DNA: TGTGCCATCAGTGAGTCTACGAGCGAGCAGTACTTC

V gene: TRBV19
J gene: TRBJ1-6
D gene: .
clone size: .
CDR3 protein: CASIGSSYNSPLHF
CDR3 DNA: TGTGCCAGTATCGGGAGCTCCTATAATTCACCCCTCCACTTT

V gene: TRBV14
J gene: TRBJ1-1
D gene: TRBD1
clone size: many
CDR3 protein: CASSQPQGAAFF
CDR3 DNA: TGTGCCAGCAGCCAGCCCCAGGGGGCAGCTTTCTTT

V gene: TRBV5-4
J gene: TRBJ2-7
D gene: TRBD1
clone size: .
CDR3 protein: CASSLEARGRFEQYF
CDR3 DNA: TGTGCCAGCAGCTTGGAAGCCAGGGGGCGTTTCGAGCAGTACTTC

V gene: TRBV20-1
J gene: TRBJ2-4
D gene: TRBD2
clone size: many
CDR3 protein: CSATASGRGAKNIQYF
CDR3 DNA: TGCAGTGCTACCGCCAGCGGGAGAGGGGCCAAAAACATTCAGTACTTC

V gene: TRBV6-6
J gene: TRBJ2-6
D gene: .
clone size: .
CDR3 protein: CASSDTGLSGANVLTF
CDR3 DNA: TGTGCCAGCAGTGACACAGGGCTATCTGGGGCCAACGTCCTGACTTTC

V gene: TRBV18
J gene: TRBJ2-7
D gene: TRBD1
clone size: .
CDR3 protein: CASSNRGQGQGRRTYEQYF
CDR3 DNA: TGTGCCAGCTCCAACCGTGGACAGGGTCAAGGTCGGCGCACCTACGAGCAGTACTTC

V gene: TRBV12-3/TRBV12-4
J gene: TRBJ1-5
D gene: TRBD1
clone size: few
CDR3 protein: CASSLYGRGSNQPQHF
CDR3 DNA: TGTGCCAGCAGTTTATATGGCAGGGGGAGCAATCAGCCCCAGCATTTT

V gene: TRBV7-6
J gene: TRBJ2-2
D gene: .
clone size: .
CDR3 protein: CASSPPENTGELFF
CDR3 DNA: TGTGCCAGCAGCCCTCCAGAGAACACCGGGGAGCTGTTTTTT

V gene: TRBV7-6
J gene: TRBJ1-6
D gene: TRBD1
clone size: .
CDR3 protein: CASSSEQTGSLHF
CDR3 DNA: TGTGCCAGCAGCTCTGAACAGACAGGGTCGCTCCACTTT

V gene: TRBV7-2
J gene: TRBJ1-5
D gene: .
clone size: few
CDR3 protein: CASRDGNQPQHF
CDR3 DNA: TGTGCCAGCAGAGATGGGAATCAGCCCCAGCATTTT

V gene: TRBV12-3/TRBV12-4
J gene: TRBJ1-2
D gene: TRBD1
clone size: .
CDR3 protein: CASSSDRGLGYGYTF
CDR3 DNA: TGTGCCAGCAGTTCGGACAGGGGGCTCGGGTATGGCTACACCTTC

V gene: TRBV20-1
J gene: TRBJ2-1
D gene: .
clone size: few
CDR3 protein: CSARAGLTGEGFF
CDR3 DNA: TGCAGTGCTAGGGCTGGGTTAACAGGGGAGGGGTTCTTC

V gene: TRBV5-1
J gene: TRBJ2-3
D gene: TRBD2
clone size: .
CDR3 protein: CASTAGLAGWGDTQYF
CDR3 DNA: TGCGCCAGTACCGCGGGACTAGCGGGATGGGGAGATACGCAGTATTTT

V gene: TRBV29-1
J gene: TRBJ2-1
D gene: .
clone size: .
CDR3 protein: CSVPRGRGSNEQFF
CDR3 DNA: TGCAGCGTCCCCAGGGGCCGGGGGAGTAATGAGCAGTTCTTC

V gene: TRBV7-9
J gene: TRBJ2-5
D gene: .
clone size: few
CDR3 protein: CAVIRSDKPGETQYF
CDR3 DNA: TGTGCCGTCATAAGGTCGGATAAACCGGGGGAGACCCAGTACTTC

V gene: TRBV5-1
J gene: TRBJ2-1
D gene: .
clone size: few
CDR3 protein: CASSLEGSGYNEQFF
CDR3 DNA: TGCGCCAGCAGCTTGGAGGGTAGCGGTTACAATGAGCAGTTCTTC

V gene: TRBV29-1
J gene: TRBJ2-7
D gene: TRBD1
clone size: .
CDR3 protein: CSEGGPGSYEQYF
CDR3 DNA: TGCAGCGAAGGGGGCCCAGGTTCCTACGAGCAGTACTTC

V gene: TRBV30
J gene: TRBJ2-1
D gene: TRBD1
clone size: many
CDR3 protein: CAWSVGTGDNEQFF
CDR3 DNA: TGTGCCTGGAGCGTAGGGACAGGGGACAATGAGCAGTTCTTC

V gene: TRBV6-5
J gene: TRBJ1-1
D gene: .
clone size: .
CDR3 protein: CASQSLVRVSRAEAFF
CDR3 DNA: TGTGCCAGCCAGTCCCTAGTCCGGGTATCGAGGGCTGAAGCTTTCTTT

V gene: TRBV2
J gene: TRBJ2-1
D gene: TRBD2
clone size: few
CDR3 protein: CASTLSLAGEIHNEQFF
CDR3 DNA: TGTGCCAGCACCCTCTCCCTAGCGGGAGAAATCCACAATGAGCAGTTCTTC

V gene: TRBV18
J gene: TRBJ2-1
D gene: .
clone size: few
CDR3 protein: CASTQVPGLIHNEQFF
CDR3 DNA: TGTGCCAGCACCCAAGTCCCGGGACTGATTCACAATGAGCAGTTCTTC

V gene: TRBV3-1
J gene: TRBJ2-7
D gene: .
clone size: .
CDR3 protein: CASSQGPLGVYEQYF
CDR3 DNA: TGTGCCAGCAGCCAAGGCCCCCTCGGCGTCTACGAGCAGTACTTC

V gene: TRBV9
J gene: TRBJ2-3
D gene: .
clone size: few
CDR3 protein: CASSTRDTPSTDTQYF
CDR3 DNA: TGTGCCAGCAGCACTCGGGACACCCCCAGCACAGATACGCAGTATTTT

V gene: TRBV18
J gene: TRBJ2-3
D gene: TRBD2
clone size: .
CDR3 protein: CASSGLAGTSDTQYF
CDR3 DNA: TGTGCCAGCTCAGGTCTAGCGGGAACCTCAGATACGCAGTATTTT

V gene: TRBV20-1
J gene: TRBJ2-5
D gene: TRBD1
clone size: few
CDR3 protein: CSAPPGQGGETQYF
CDR3 DNA: TGCAGTGCCCCACCGGGACAGGGGGGAGAGACCCAGTACTTC

V gene: TRBV7-2
J gene: TRBJ1-2
D gene: .
clone size: .
CDR3 protein: CASGEDPYGYTF
CDR3 DNA: TGTGCCAGTGGCGAGGATCCCTATGGCTACACCTTC